What follows are 9 T cell receptor beta chains derived from one specimen sequenced in a study of cytomegalovirus exposure and HLA in healthy donors. In the PCR, 60 Vbeta and 13 Jbeta primers were used. Sequencing used immunoSEQ multiplex PCR; TCRdb keeps in-frame clones, though not all of them. The sample records 150,000 or so clones, around 68% being singletons. Sequenced input: PBMCs. All receptors derive from a man between 25 and 39 years old in good health and CMV-seronegative.

The V gene is TRBV5-1, the J gene TRBJ2-7; 8 bases align to TRBD2. Germline V gene data show CDR1 as SGHRS and CDR2 as YFSETQ. The CDR3 covers 13 residues. Trimming at V came to 5 bases and at J to 3 bases, leaving 4 bases not matched to a gene. The CDR3 loop is CASRTSDLYEQYF. CDR3 bases: TGCGCCAGCAGGACTAGCGACCTCTACGAGCAGTACTTC.

Details on this clone: This CDR3 is also generated by other DNA sequences in the sample. This chain joins TRBV4-2 and TRBJ1-2; 12 bases are shared with TRBD1. V lost 5 bases and J lost 7; bases outside the gene matches: 5. Germline CDR1 LGHNA, CDR2 YNFKEQ. This CDR3 spans 14 amino acids. The CDR3 DNA is TGTGCCAGCAGCGCGGGACAGGGGGCGAGTGGCTACACCTTC. It encodes CASSAGQGASGYTF.

This chain uses TRBV10-3 with TRBJ1-1; D remains ambiguous. Trimming left V 10 bases short and J 1 base short, with 13 bases between. From germline, CDR1 is ENHRY and CDR2 SYGVKD. The CDR3 totals 13 residues. Here the CDR3 DNA reads TGTGCCAGTTGCGATGGGCCGAACACTGAAGCTTTCTTT. This codes for CASCDGPNTEAFF.

The chain joins TRBV7-6 to TRBJ2-7; TRBD2 matches at 9 bases. This CDR3 contains 19 residues. Germline V gene data show CDR1 as SGHVS and CDR2 as FNYEAQ. After removal of 2 bases from V and 1 base from J, the junction contained 15 bases not matched to a gene. The CDR3 DNA reads TGTGCCAGCAGCTTAAAGACGGCTAGCGGGGCCGCGGGGTCCTACGAGCAGTACTTC. Its translation is CASSLKTASGAAGSYEQYF.

CDR3 sequence (DNA): TGTGCCACCAGCAGAGCTGAGGGTTTCACTGAAGCTTTCTTT. As protein: CATSRAEGFTEAFF. J is TRBJ1-1 and V is TRBV15, with unresolved D. V lost 1 base to trimming and J lost 4 bases, with 10 bases between them. Per germline, CDR1 LNHNV and CDR2 YYDKDF (reference sequence). The CDR3 is made up of 14 amino acids.

This sequence joins TRBV5-4 and TRBJ2-7; TRBD1 matches 9 bases. V shed 0 bases and J 2 bases; nucleotides not matched to a gene: 3. Germline V gene lookup returns CDR1 SGHNT and CDR2 YYREEE (reference sequence). CDR3 length: 15 residues. CDR3 sequence: CASSLGGTGTYEQYF. DNA of the CDR3: TGTGCCAGCAGCTTGGGGGGGACAGGGACCTACGAGCAGTACTTC.

This clone was counted once. This sequence joins TRBV28 and TRBJ1-2; TRBD1 is a possible D gene (5 bases). This CDR3 region has 15 residues. The V and J ends lost 2 bases and 4 bases respectively, with 14 bases between them. Germline assignment: CDR1 MDHEN and CDR2 SYDVKM. DNA for the CDR3: TGTGCCAGCAGTTTACTCCGGCGACAGAGCTATGGCTACACCTTC. This encodes CASSLLRRQSYGYTF.

The rearrangement links TRBV6-5 to TRBJ2-5; a weak D match, TRBD2 (6 bases). Per germline, CDR1 MNHEY and CDR2 SVGAGI. V gave up 5 bases and J gave up 6 bases, with 16 bases separating them. The CDR3 sequence is 14 residues long. CDR3 loop: CASSPGTVGKTQYF. For the CDR3, the DNA is TGTGCCAGCAGTCCCGGGACTGTGGGGAAGACCCAGTACTTC.

This rearrangement joins TRBV30 to TRBJ1-2; D might be TRBD1 (5 bases). Deletions cut 0 bases from V and 4 bases from J, with 12 bases between. There are 14 residues in the CDR3. Germline V CDR1 and CDR2: GTSNPN, SVGIG (reference sequence). CDR3 in amino acids: CAWSVWGKTYGYTF. The CDR3 DNA follows: TGTGCCTGGAGTGTATGGGGCAAAACCTATGGCTACACCTTC.